The following is a T cell receptor beta chain sequence with its context. What it binds is not known. This entry is derived from a study of T cell responses to AZD1222 COVID-19 vaccine. Assay used: immunoSEQ multiplex PCR; TCRdb lists only in-frame clones, some missing. The sample records 89,000 or so clones, around 93% being singletons. General study points: Unmutated variant regions reportedly attract nearly half of all spike-specific TCRs. Spike-specific TCR breadth rose after two AZD1222 doses, and depth rose as well.

Germline CDR1 and CDR2: MNHEY and SVGAGI. V lost 0 bases and J lost 5; bases outside the gene matches: 8. This CDR3 is built from 16 residues. The sequence derives from an adult who received the AZD1222 COVID-19 vaccine. The chain combines TRBV6-5 with TRBJ2-7; TRBD2 matches at 9 bases. The sequences come from peripheral blood, collected 28 days after the second AZD1222 dose. CDR3 amino acids: CASSYSLGTSRNEQYF. CDR3 nucleotide sequence: TGTGCCAGCAGTTACTCTCTCGGGACTAGCAGGAACGAGCAGTACTTC.